This T cell receptor beta chain was recorded in a study of CD8+CD57+ T cells in acquired aplastic anemia. The wider study: DNA from sorted CD4+ and CD8+ cells averaged around 3.5 ug.

By flow cytometry, patients selected for sequencing had shown an expansion of CD8+CD57+ cells. Both TCR beta VDJ combination and CDR3 sequence profiling were carried out. Genomic DNA was the template for this profiling. TCRdb reprocessed the reads via MiXCR and lists one record per CDR3 protein. The repertoire holds under 250,000 distinct CDR3 sequences, with around half as singletons. Germline values: CDR1 KGHSH, CDR2 LQKENI. Trimming removed 1 base from V and 0 bases from J, with 13 bases in between. The CDR3 contains 17 residues. The sample was sorted CD4+, CD8+, or CD8+CD57+ T cells (not recorded which) from PBMCs. This sequence originates from a human donor with aplastic anemia. The genes are TRBV18 and TRBJ2-1; a possible D gene is TRBD2 (5 bases). CDR3 sequence: CASSPLERESSYNEQFF. The CDR3 nucleotides read TGTGCCAGCTCACCACTTGAGAGGGAGAGCTCCTACAATGAGCAGTTCTTC.